The 15 T cell receptor beta chains presented below share a single source sample, sequenced in a study of cytomegalovirus exposure and HLA in healthy donors. It was with 60 Vbeta and 13 Jbeta primers that the PCR ran. Sequenced by immunoSEQ multiplex PCR; TCRdb stores in-frame clones only, minus some. The sample comprises more than 95,000 clones, about 74% of which are singletons, and about 4% rests with the top ten. Input material: PBMCs. The receptors come from a woman aged 45-65 years in good health and CMV-seropositive.

This clone turned up a few times. The chain couples TRBV11-3 to TRBJ2-3; TRBD2 matches 8 bases. After removal of 4 bases from V and 3 bases from J, the junction contained 12 bases not matched to a gene. Per germline, CDR1 SGHNT and CDR2 YENEEA. CDR3 length: 17 amino acids. The CDR3 here is CASSSGSSGLGTDTQYF. The CDR3 DNA is TGTGCCAGCAGCTCGGGGTCTAGCGGGCTCGGGACAGATACGCAGTATTTT.

The J gene is TRBJ2-1, the V gene TRBV10-3; 9 bases agree with TRBD1. This CDR3 is built from 13 residues. Germline-derived CDR1 and CDR2 are ENHRY and SYGVKD. The trim removed 10 bases at V and 8 bases at J, leaving 9 bases unmatched. Here the CDR3 reads CASTLQGADEQFF. The CDR3 coding sequence is TGTGCCAGTACCCTACAGGGGGCGGATGAGCAGTTCTTC.

This chain uses TRBV5-8 with TRBJ1-5, with TRBD1 as a possible D gene (6 bases). The V and J ends lost 3 bases and 2 bases respectively, with 12 bases between them. Germline CDR1 SGHTS, CDR2 YDEGEE. The CDR3 contains 15 residues. In DNA form, the CDR3 reads TGTGCCAGCAGCTGGACAGTGGCCGGCAATCAGCCCCAGCATTTT. Translating gives CASSWTVAGNQPQHF.

The chain links TRBV19 to TRBJ1-1; 8 bases are a match to TRBD1. After removal of 5 bases from V and 8 bases from J, the junction contained 7 bases not matched to a gene. The CDR3 totals 13 residues. Germline V gives CDR1 LNHDA, CDR2 SQIVND (reference sequence). The CDR3 reads CASSRQGASEAFF. For the CDR3, the DNA is TGTGCCAGTAGTCGTCAGGGGGCATCCGAAGCTTTCTTT.

The chain employs TRBV6-6 and TRBJ2-7; D might be TRBD1 (5 bases). From germline, CDR1 is MNHNY and CDR2 SVGAGI (reference sequence). V was cut by 1 base and J by 3 bases, with 13 bases left in between. This CDR3 has 15 residues. This chain's CDR3 is CASSYYTGSNYEQYF. DNA for the CDR3: TGTGCCAGCAGTTACTATACAGGAAGTAACTACGAGCAGTACTTC.

CDR3 sequence (DNA): TGTGCCAGCAGCCTGGCGGGTTATGGCTACACCTTC. It codes for CASSLAGYGYTF. This chain uses TRBV14 with TRBJ1-2; D uncertain. Deletions cut 4 bases from V and 5 bases from J, with 8 bases between. Per germline, CDR1 SGHDN and CDR2 FVKESK. CDR3 length: 12 residues. The full variable domain, completed using reference TRBV14 and TRBJ1-2, is EAGVTQFPSHSVIEKGQTVTLRCDPISGHDNLYWYRRVMGKEIKFLLHFVKESKQDESGMPNNRFLAERTGGTYSTLKVQPAELEDSGVYFCASSLAGYGYTFGSGTRLTVV.

The chain couples TRBV7-2 to TRBJ1-2; perhaps TRBD1 as D (5 bases). V was trimmed by 8 bases and J by 0 bases, leaving 7 bases between them. The germline V gene encodes CDR1 SGHTA and CDR2 FQGNSA. The CDR3 covers 12 residues. In nucleotides, the CDR3 is TGTGCCAGCGCAGGGTCTAACTATGGCTACACCTTC. Translated: CASAGSNYGYTF. The full variable domain, its missing parts supplied by reference TRBV7-2 and TRBJ1-2, is GAGVSQSPSNKVTEKGKDVELRCDPISGHTALYWYRQSLGQGLEFLIYFQGNSAPDKSGLPSDRFSAERTGGSVSTLTIQRTQQEDSAVYLCASAGSNYGYTFGSGTRLTVV.

The chain couples TRBV5-4 to TRBJ1-5; maybe TRBD1 (5 bases). The V end was cut by 2 bases, the J end by 7 bases, with 10 bases between. The CDR3 extends over 13 amino acids. Germline V CDR1 and CDR2: SGHNT, YYREEE (reference sequence). The CDR3 DNA follows: TGTGCCAGCAGCTTAGGGGTCGGGCAGCCCCAGCATTTT. Translated, it gives CASSLGVGQPQHF.

The J gene is TRBJ1-2, the V gene TRBV27; 10 bases are a match to TRBD1. Trimming cost V 5 bases and J 4 bases; bases outside gene matches: 7. Per the germline V gene, CDR1 is MNHEY and CDR2 is SMNVEV (reference sequence). The CDR3 covers 15 residues. CDR3 in amino acids: CASSQDRDRGYGYTF. DNA for the CDR3: TGTGCCAGCAGTCAAGACCGGGACAGGGGCTATGGCTACACCTTC.

This chain uses TRBV7-9 with TRBJ1-1; no firm D call. With 5 bases removed from V and 5 bases from J, the gap between germline ends came to 15 bases. The CDR3 is 14 residues long. Germline V gene lookup returns CDR1 SEHNR and CDR2 FQNEAQ (reference sequence). The CDR3 spells CASSSSNEATEAFF. CDR3 nucleotide sequence: TGTGCCAGCAGCAGTTCCAACGAGGCGACTGAAGCTTTCTTT. Variable domain in full (rest from reference TRBV7-9 and TRBJ1-1): DTGVSQNPRHKITKRGQNVTFRCDPISEHNRLYWYRQTLGQGPEFLTYFQNEAQLEKSRLLSDRFSAERPKGSFSTLEIQRTEQGDSAMYLCASSSSNEATEAFFGQGTRLTVV.

This clone was observed once. The genes are TRBV10-2 and TRBJ2-2; the D gene is possibly TRBD1 (7 bases). Trimming removed 0 bases at V and 5 bases at J, with 13 bases between. Germline V lookup: CDR1 WSHSY, CDR2 SAAADI. The CDR3 extends over 16 amino acids. CDR3 DNA sequence: TGCGCCAGCAGTGAGTCCGGCCAGGGGGGAACCGGGGAGCTGTTTTTT. It codes for CASSESGQGGTGELFF.

CDR3 in DNA: TGCGCCAGCAGTGAACGGGGGTATGAAGCTTTCTTT. Residues: CASSERGYEAFF. The chain combines TRBV10-2 with TRBJ1-1, with D perhaps matching TRBD1 (5 bases). This CDR3 comprises 12 residues. V was clipped by 3 bases and J by 7 bases, with 9 bases between them. Germline CDR1 WSHSY, CDR2 SAAADI.

V is TRBV10-2 and J is TRBJ2-7; D is unclear. The CDR3 has 11 residues. CDR1 and CDR2 from the germline V gene are WSHSY and SAAADI. With 5 bases removed from V and 6 bases from J, the gap between germline ends came to 8 bases. The CDR3 DNA reads TGCGCCAGCAGTATCCCGGGCGAGCAGTACTTC. Translated, it gives CASSIPGEQYF.

The table lists this clone with a few counts. At one end the junction does not follow the germline gene, possibly because of a read error. The chain uses TRBV7-9 and TRBJ2-7, with TRBD2 identical over 10 bases. CDR1 and CDR2 (germline): SEHNR, FQNEAQ (reference sequence). The CDR3 length is 16 residues. The CDR3 DNA sequence: TGTTCCAGCAGCTTCCCTAGCGGGGGCCTCTCCTACGAGCAGTACTTC. As protein: CSSSFPSGGLSYEQYF.

The sample holds a few counts of this clone. As DNA, the CDR3 is TGCGCCAGCAGCGGCATAACTACAGGGATTGGAGGCTACACCTTC. It translates to CASSGITTGIGGYTF. The chain employs TRBV5-1 and TRBJ1-2; D is perhaps TRBD1 (6 bases). V lost 4 bases to trimming and J lost 8 bases, with 21 bases between them. The CDR3 is made up of 15 amino acids. Looked up from germline, CDR1 is SGHRS and CDR2 is YFSETQ.